The entry below gives a single T cell receptor (beta chain) sequence along with its context. The data are from a study of blood T cell repertoires in COVID-19. Looking at the study overall: Samples representing acute and convalescent COVID-19 were sourced from the United States, Italy and Spain. In each case, the material was cDNA or gDNA derived from T cells, B-cell-depleted T cells, or PBMCs.

Original methodology: How many nucleated cells were present was estimated from reference gene primer amplification. Only in-frame clones appear in the TCRdb table, and some are missing; sequencing was by immunoSEQ multiplex PCR. From that table come the V and J calls and clone size; the DNA was used to work out D and trimming. Of roughly 340,000 clones in the sample, 91% were seen once. Germline V gives CDR1 KGHDR, CDR2 SFDVKD. J was trimmed by 2 bases and V by 7 bases; bases with no gene match: 3. CDR3 length: 14 amino acids. The V gene is TRBV24-1, the J gene TRBJ2-2; 7 bases fit TRBD2. The sequence was collected from a woman aged 18-35 years who had recovered from COVID-19. The sequencing sample was made of peripheral blood. The CDR3 reads CATSGLGNTGELFF. CDR3 nucleotides: TGTGCCACCAGCGGACTAGGCAACACCGGGGAGCTGTTTTTT.